Listed here are 21 T cell receptor beta chains from one sample, sequenced in a study of T cell responses to AZD1222 COVID-19 vaccine. Profiling relied on immunoSEQ multiplex PCR, and the TCRdb table lists in-frame clones only, not all of them. The sample holds about 100,000 clones, about 90% seen once. Sequences were derived from peripheral blood, sampled on day 0 of AZD1222 vaccination. The receptors derive from an adult in good health.

The V gene is TRBV6-4, the J gene TRBJ1-2; the D is unclear. The CDR3 extends over 14 amino acids. From germline, CDR1 is MRHNA and CDR2 SNTAGT. Deletions cut 2 bases from V and 6 bases from J, with 13 bases between. The CDR3: CASSDRQGQHGYTF. The CDR3 DNA reads TGTGCCAGCAGTGACCGCCAAGGGCAACATGGCTACACCTTC.

V usage is TRBV11-2 and J usage is TRBJ2-3; 9 bases map to TRBD2. CDR3 size: 17 residues. V trimming: 1 base; J trimming: 9 bases; junction bases outside the gene matches: 14. Germline lookup yields CDR1 SGHAT and CDR2 FQNNGV. This CDR3 is CASSLAAWGTSSNTQYF. DNA for the CDR3: TGTGCCAGCAGCTTAGCCGCATGGGGGACTAGCTCGAACACGCAGTATTTT. Full variable domain (rest looked up from reference TRBV11-2 and TRBJ2-3): EAGVAQSPRYKIIEKRQSVAFWCNPISGHATLYWYQQILGQGPKLLIQFQNNGVVDDSQLPKDRFSAERLKGVDSTLKIQPAKLEDSAVYLCASSLAAWGTSSNTQYFGPGTRLTVL.

This chain connects TRBV6-5 to TRBJ2-2; D is possibly TRBD2 (5 bases). V dropped 8 bases and J dropped 2 bases, with 12 bases sitting between them. Per germline, CDR1 MNHEY and CDR2 SVGAGI. The CDR3 spans 14 residues. CDR3 sequence (DNA): TGTGCCAGCCGGGGAGTGTCAAACACCGGGGAGCTGTTTTTT. Translating it yields CASRGVSNTGELFF.

This chain uses TRBV7-8 with TRBJ1-5; D unclear. CDR1 and CDR2 (germline): SGHVS, FQNEAQ. The V end lost 1 base, the J end lost 5 bases, and 12 bases lay between the germline ends. This CDR3 comprises 15 residues. CDR3 loop: CASSLDRVGYQPQHF. The DNA for the CDR3 is TGTGCCAGCAGCTTAGATAGGGTAGGGTATCAGCCCCAGCATTTT.

DNA of the CDR3: TGTGCCAGCAGCGACGGACTAGGAGGGGAGCTGTTTTTT. It encodes CASSDGLGGELFF. The genes are TRBV9 and TRBJ2-2; TRBD2 matches at 7 bases. Trimming took 3 bases from V and 8 from J; bases not matched to a gene: 4. There are 13 residues in the CDR3. Germline values: CDR1 SGDLS, CDR2 YYNGEE. Together with reference TRBV9 and TRBJ2-2, the CDR3 gives the full variable domain: DSGVTQTPKHLITATGQRVTLRCSPRSGDLSVYWYQQSLDQGLQFLIQYYNGEERAKGNILERFSAQQFPDLHSELNLSSLELGDSALYFCASSDGLGGELFFGEGSRLTVL.

V usage is TRBV7-9 and J usage is TRBJ2-7; possible D gene TRBD1, 5 bases. This CDR3 is built from 15 residues. CDR1 is SEHNR and CDR2 is FQNEAQ in the germline V gene (reference sequence). Deletions cut 3 bases from V and 2 bases from J, with 14 bases between. CDR3 residues: CASSFDRRPAYEQYF. The CDR3, as DNA: TGTGCCAGCAGCTTCGACAGACGACCCGCCTACGAGCAGTACTTC.

The chain couples TRBV6-5 to TRBJ2-1; TRBD1 agrees at 9 bases. Germline V CDR1 and CDR2: MNHEY, SVGAGI. V lost 4 bases, J lost 7 bases, and 11 bases stayed unmatched. The CDR3 is 16 amino acids. In DNA form, the CDR3 reads TGTGCCAGCAGTTCCTATACCGGGACAGGGCGGAATGAGCAGTTCTTC. As protein: CASSSYTGTGRNEQFF.

The chain recombines TRBV7-9 with TRBJ2-7; 9 positions match TRBD1. CDR3 size: 14 residues. CDR1 SEHNR and CDR2 FQNEAQ come from the germline V gene (reference sequence). J was trimmed by 2 bases and V by 5 bases; bases with no gene match: 4. CDR3 sequence: CASSHGQGTYEQYF. The CDR3 DNA reads TGTGCCAGCAGCCACGGACAGGGGACCTACGAGCAGTACTTC.

The V call is TRBV6-1, the J call TRBJ1-6, with 10 bases fitting TRBD1. Germline V gene sequence: CDR1 MNHNS, CDR2 SASEGT. J was trimmed by 8 bases and V by 6 bases; bases with no gene match: 7. This CDR3 region has 15 residues. The CDR3 DNA reads TGTGCCAGCAGCTGGGGGGGGACAGGGGATTCACCCCTCCACTTT. Its protein product is CASSWGGTGDSPLHF.

For this clone: The sample carries other DNA sequences with the same CDR3. The genes are TRBV5-1 and TRBJ2-1; 11 bases map to TRBD2. CDR3 size: 15 residues. CDR1 is SGHRS and CDR2 is YFSETQ in the germline V gene. The ends lost 3 bases at V and 5 bases at J; junction bases unmatched: 4. CDR3 in DNA: TGCGCCAGCAGCTCGGGGACTAGCGGCAACAATGAGCAGTTCTTC. It encodes CASSSGTSGNNEQFF.

The rearrangement uses TRBV28 and TRBJ2-7; 8 bases match TRBD2. CDR1 MDHEN and CDR2 SYDVKM come from the germline V gene. This CDR3 is built from 15 residues. Losses at the gene ends were 6 bases for V and 4 bases for J; bases not matched to a gene: 11. The CDR3, as DNA: TGTGCCAGCAGACCTTCAAGCGGGAGTCTTTACGAGCAGTACTTC. Its protein is CASRPSSGSLYEQYF.

V gene TRBV6-5 combines with J gene TRBJ2-5; D perhaps matches TRBD2 (6 bases). In germline, CDR1 is MNHEY, CDR2 SVGAGI. This CDR3 has 15 residues. V lost 5 bases and J lost 3, with 16 bases in between. The CDR3 sequence is CASSPAGPPKETQYF. CDR3 sequence (DNA): TGTGCCAGCAGTCCGGCGGGACCTCCCAAAGAGACCCAGTACTTC.

This rearrangement joins TRBV7-2 to TRBJ1-6; D gene ambiguous. The V end lost 1 base, the J end lost 0 bases, and 10 bases lay between the germline ends. CDR3 length: 17 amino acids. Per germline, CDR1 SGHTA and CDR2 FQGNSA. CDR3 nucleotide sequence: TGTGCCAGCAGCTTAGGACGGCTAAGCTCCTATAATTCACCCCTCCACTTT. This encodes CASSLGRLSSYNSPLHF.

This sequence joins TRBV6-5 and TRBJ1-4; 10 bases fit TRBD1. The V and J ends lost 6 bases and 8 bases, in that order; junction bases with no gene match: 6. Germline V gene sequence: CDR1 MNHEY, CDR2 SVGAGI. This CDR3 is 14 amino acids long. This CDR3 reads CASRPGQGNEKLFF. The CDR3 DNA sequence: TGTGCCAGCAGGCCGGGACAGGGGAACGAAAAACTGTTTTTT.

The chain uses TRBV5-1 and TRBJ2-5, with 9 bases lining up with TRBD2. The CDR3 contains 15 residues. The V gene's germline CDR1 is SGHRS and CDR2 YFSETQ. V was clipped by 0 bases and J by 4 bases; unmatched bases: 4. DNA for the CDR3: TGCGCCAGCAGCTTGGTGGCGGGAGGGCCAGAGACCCAGTACTTC. It encodes CASSLVAGGPETQYF.

This chain connects TRBV27 to TRBJ1-1; the match to TRBD1 covers 9 bases. CDR3 length equals 16 residues. V shed 2 bases, J shed 1 base, and the junction held 5 bases outside the gene matches. Germline CDR1 reads MNHEY; CDR2 reads SMNVEV (reference sequence). This chain's CDR3 is CASSLGWGQGNTEAFF. CDR3 in DNA: TGTGCCAGCAGTTTAGGTTGGGGACAGGGGAACACTGAAGCTTTCTTT.

The chain links TRBV7-8 to TRBJ2-1; maybe TRBD2 (5 bases). This CDR3 spans 15 amino acids. Germline CDR1 is SGHVS and CDR2 is FQNEAQ. V lost 5 bases and J 0 bases, leaving 11 bases between the germline ends. The DNA for the CDR3 is TGTGCCAGCAGCCTACTAGTTAGCTCCTACAATGAGCAGTTCTTC. Residues: CASSLLVSSYNEQFF.

The chain uses TRBV28 and TRBJ1-1, with unresolved D. V lost 1 base and J 7 bases, leaving 4 bases between the germline ends. This CDR3 has 11 residues. Germline CDR1 reads MDHEN; CDR2 reads SYDVKM. The CDR3, as DNA: TGTGCCAGCAGTTTATCAGATGAAGCTTTCTTT. Protein sequence: CASSLSDEAFF.

This clone was detected once. V is TRBV3-1 (or the pseudogene TRBV3-2) and J is TRBJ1-2, with 7 bases fitting TRBD1. The CDR3 spans 11 residues. Trimming cost V 0 bases and J 12 bases; bases outside gene matches: 1. CDR1 and CDR2 from the germline V gene are LGHDT and YNNKEL (reference sequence). CDR3 sequence reads: CASSQEGGHTF. The DNA of the CDR3 is TGTGCCAGCAGCCAAGAAGGGGGCCACACCTTC.

This chain joins TRBV6-5 and TRBJ1-5, with D possibly TRBD1 on 6 matching bases. Trimming left V 8 bases short and J 4 bases short, with 18 bases between. Looked up from germline, CDR1 is MNHEY and CDR2 is SVGAGI. The CDR3 spans 15 residues. The CDR3 here is CASQVIQGWNQPQHF. CDR3 coding DNA: TGTGCCAGCCAAGTAATCCAGGGGTGGAATCAGCCCCAGCATTTT.

This chain links TRBV28 with TRBJ1-2; 9 bases line up with TRBD1. This CDR3 spans 13 amino acids. CDR1 is MDHEN and CDR2 is SYDVKM in the germline V gene. V shed 6 bases, J shed 5 bases, and the junction held 4 bases outside the gene matches. The CDR3 loop reads CASRPGQGYGYTF. The CDR3, as DNA: TGTGCCAGCAGACCGGGACAGGGATATGGCTACACCTTC.